The rows below give T cell receptor beta chains drawn from one sample of a study of blood T cell repertoires in COVID-19. Repertoires were generated with immunoSEQ multiplex PCR, while TCRdb's copy carries only in-frame clones and drops some. The sample has around 150,000 clones, about 88% seen once; the top ten hold roughly 0.99%. The sequenced sample consisted of peripheral blood. Receptor source: a man between 18 and 35 years old with acute or convalescent COVID-19. Both conserved end residues are trimmed from each CDR3.

v_call: TRBV14; cdr3_length: 14; j_call: TRBJ1-1; cdr3_aa: ASSLNRGQGRTEAF
v_call: TRBV12-3/TRBV12-4; cdr3_length: 10; j_call: TRBJ1-2; cdr3_aa: ASSSGSYGYT
v_call: TRBV11-2; cdr3_length: 13; j_call: TRBJ1-5; cdr3_aa: ASSLVGGSNQPQH
v_call: TRBV28; cdr3_length: 10; j_call: TRBJ1-3; cdr3_aa: ASSSQLNTIY
v_call: TRBV6-5; cdr3_length: 12; j_call: TRBJ1-1; cdr3_aa: ASSRTVRGTEAF
v_call: TRBV25-1; cdr3_length: 13; j_call: TRBJ2-7; cdr3_aa: ASSEGQPSSYEQY
v_call: TRBV7-9; cdr3_length: 11; j_call: TRBJ1-6; cdr3_aa: ASSPQGESPLH
v_call: TRBV27; cdr3_length: 11; j_call: TRBJ1-2; cdr3_aa: ASSFTGYRGYT
v_call: TRBV6-4; cdr3_length: 13; j_call: TRBJ2-3; cdr3_aa: ASSDSAGGPDTQY
v_call: TRBV10-3; cdr3_length: 11; j_call: TRBJ1-5; cdr3_aa: AIRADRGQPQH
v_call: TRBV7-3; cdr3_length: 13; j_call: TRBJ1-1; cdr3_aa: ASSVGQGAHTEAF
v_call: TRBV28; cdr3_length: 15; j_call: TRBJ1-2; cdr3_aa: ASSLPKVEGAAYGYT
v_call: TRBV29-1; cdr3_length: 10; j_call: TRBJ1-2; cdr3_aa: SVAGANYGYT
v_call: TRBV5-8; cdr3_length: 11; j_call: TRBJ1-5; cdr3_aa: ASNGGGAYPQH